This T cell receptor beta chain is drawn from a study of shared clonotypes between healthy human individuals. Whole-study results and caveats: When compared with the clonotypes that were shared by all four sorted-subset donors, the non-shared clonotypes turned out to have lower generation probabilities.

TCRdb keeps only in-frame clones here, not all; method: immunoSEQ multiplex PCR. The table shows some 2.4 million clones, with over 85% occurring only once. Worth noting for this clone: Its antigen is still unknown.

The sequencing sample was made of naive CD4+ T cells from PBMCs. Subset denoted: CD45RA+ positively selected. This clonotype originated in a man younger than 30 in good health. Some clones in this sample may be carry-over from other donors' samples.

In DNA, the CDR3 is TGTGCCAGCAGCAAAACCGGGGCAGGTCTAGCCAAAAACATTCAGTACTTC. This encodes CASSKTGAGLAKNIQYF. The J gene is TRBJ2-4, the V gene TRBV21-1. TRBV21-1 is a pseudogene locus. The CDR3 is 17 amino acids.